The clone carrying this T cell receptor (beta chain) was observed a few times. As yet, its antigen is unknown. One entry per CDR3 protein, called by TCRdb with MiXCR from the 5' RACE reads. This table holds 95,000 to 110,000 distinct CDR3 sequences, approximately 15% found once. This entry is derived from a study of T-cell memory formation after mild COVID-19. Study results and limitations: Mainly CM and EM harbored the contracting CD4+ clones; mainly EMRA harbored the CD8+ ones.

This CDR3 comprises 19 residues. CDR1 and CDR2 (germline): SGHAT, FQNNGV. Trimming took off 1 base at V and 6 bases at J, with 25 bases between the two ends. The sequence was collected from a man younger than 35 who had mild COVID-19 (a few samples of this study predate the infection). Cell type and time point are not known. Material: PBMCs or a T cell subset sorted from them (not recorded which). This chain links TRBV11-2 with TRBJ2-1, with D perhaps being TRBD1 or TRBD2 (5 bases each). The chain's CDR3 is CASSLGRYPGTLHGNEQFF. For the CDR3, the DNA is TGTGCCAGCAGCTTAGGGAGATATCCAGGGACCCTACATGGCAATGAGCAGTTCTTC.